This T cell receptor (beta chain) was obtained from a study of shared clonotypes between healthy human individuals. Study results and limitations: With a few donors compared, 4.5% to 6.5% of naive CD4 clonotypes were shared. Collection of samples was limited to blood; tissue repertoires likely differ. Sequencing depth was a factor that was expected to affect clonotype sharing among donors.

TCRdb's table, derived via immunoSEQ multiplex PCR, lists solely in-frame clones and lacks some. The table has roughly 2.5 million clones, just over 90% seen once. Regarding this clone: Its antigen is not identified.

The TCR comes from a man aged 18 to 35 in good health. The sequenced material came from naive CD4+ T cells sorted from blood. The subset here: CD45RA+ positively selected.

CDR3 sequence reads: CASSSPLGQGERHTF. The CDR3 DNA is TGTGCCAGTAGTAGCCCACTCGGGCAGGGGGAACGGCACACCTTC. V usage is TRBV19 and J usage is TRBJ1-2; 7 bases agree with TRBD1. The CDR3 sequence is 15 residues long. V shed 4 bases, J shed 12 bases, and the junction held 17 bases outside the gene matches. Germline assignment: CDR1 LNHDA and CDR2 SQIVND (reference sequence).